This T cell receptor (beta chain) was documented in a study of regulatory T cells in long-lasting Graves disease. Study-level background: Positive TSH receptor antibodies alongside over 5 years of antithyroid drugs were what marked Graves' disease as persistent. Study-level findings and limits: Owing to a sample size that was small, accuracy may have been reduced. Persistent Graves' cases showed lower TCR diversity than newly diagnosed cases. With persistent disease, TRBV28, TRBJ1-2 and TRBJ2-5 were the favored segments.

As concerns this clonotype: The antigen is undetermined. A much larger clone is a single base away; this may be a read error. Since no conserved phenylalanine or tryptophan closes the CDR3, a read error is the likely cause.

Relying on iRepertoire HTBI primers and Arm-PCR of CDR3 regions, the team built TCR beta libraries. One entry per CDR3 protein, called by TCRdb with MiXCR from the multiplex PCR reads. The repertoire consists of 310,000 or so distinct CDR3 sequences, with 22% occurring once and the leading ten covering roughly three fifths. Time point indicated: persistent/refractory GD, antithyroid drugs over 5 years with positive TRAb. PBMC RNA served as the TCR library source. CDR3 length: 14 residues. Germline CDR1 is DFQATT and CDR2 is SNEGSKA (reference sequence). V lost 0 bases, J lost 6 bases, and 11 bases lay in between.

The clonotype comes from a female donor with Graves disease. The sequences come from peripheral blood mononuclear cells (PBMCs), collected when the disease was refractory, from a patient treated with antithyroid drugs. This chain joins TRBV20-1 and TRBJ1-4, with D tentatively TRBD1 (5 bases). CDR3 region: CSARDRDSYEKLFS. The CDR3 nucleotides read TGCAGTGCTAGAGATCGAGACAGTTATGAAAAACTGTTTTCT.